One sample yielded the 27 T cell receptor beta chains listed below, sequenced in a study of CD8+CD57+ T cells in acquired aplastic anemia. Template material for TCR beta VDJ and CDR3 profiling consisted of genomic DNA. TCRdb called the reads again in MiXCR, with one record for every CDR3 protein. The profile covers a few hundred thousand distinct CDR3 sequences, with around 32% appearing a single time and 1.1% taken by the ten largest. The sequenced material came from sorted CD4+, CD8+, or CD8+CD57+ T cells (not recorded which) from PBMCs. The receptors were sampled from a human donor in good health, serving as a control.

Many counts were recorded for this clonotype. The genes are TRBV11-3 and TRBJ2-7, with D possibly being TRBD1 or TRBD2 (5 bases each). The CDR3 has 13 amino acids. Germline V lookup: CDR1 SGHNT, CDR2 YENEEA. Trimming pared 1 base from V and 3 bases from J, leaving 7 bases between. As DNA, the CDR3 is TGTGCCAGCAGCTTAGGTGGGGGCTACGAGCAGTACTTC. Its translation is CASSLGGGYEQYF.

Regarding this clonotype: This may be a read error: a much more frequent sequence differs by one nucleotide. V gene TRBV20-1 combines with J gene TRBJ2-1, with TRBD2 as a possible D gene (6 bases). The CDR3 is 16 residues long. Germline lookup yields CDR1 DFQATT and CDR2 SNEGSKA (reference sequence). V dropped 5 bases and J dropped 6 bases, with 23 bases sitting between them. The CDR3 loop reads CSAVGLEAGFVNEQFF. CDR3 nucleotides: TGCAGTGCTGTGGGACTCGAAGCCGGGTTCGTCAATGAGCAGTTCTTC.

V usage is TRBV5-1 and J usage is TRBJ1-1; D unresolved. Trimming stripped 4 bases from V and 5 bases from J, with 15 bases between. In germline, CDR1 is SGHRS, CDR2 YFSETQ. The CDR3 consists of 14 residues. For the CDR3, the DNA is TGCGCCAGCAGCGGCAGGAGCTCCTTAACTGAAGCTTTCTTT. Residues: CASSGRSSLTEAFF.

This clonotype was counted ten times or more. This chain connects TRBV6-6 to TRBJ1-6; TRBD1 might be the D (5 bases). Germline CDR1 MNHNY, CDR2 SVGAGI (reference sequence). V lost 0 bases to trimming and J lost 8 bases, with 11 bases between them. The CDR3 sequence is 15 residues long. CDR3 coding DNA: TGTGCCAGCAGTTACTCGTCGCGAGGGGATTCACCCCTCCACTTT. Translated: CASSYSSRGDSPLHF.

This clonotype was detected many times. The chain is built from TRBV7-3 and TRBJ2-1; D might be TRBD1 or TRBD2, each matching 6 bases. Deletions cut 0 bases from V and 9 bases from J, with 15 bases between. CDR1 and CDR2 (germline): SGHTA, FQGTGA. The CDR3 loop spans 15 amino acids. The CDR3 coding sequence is TGTGCCAGCAGCTTAACAGGGGGGTCTCGCGGTGAGCAGTTCTTC. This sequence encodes CASSLTGGSRGEQFF.

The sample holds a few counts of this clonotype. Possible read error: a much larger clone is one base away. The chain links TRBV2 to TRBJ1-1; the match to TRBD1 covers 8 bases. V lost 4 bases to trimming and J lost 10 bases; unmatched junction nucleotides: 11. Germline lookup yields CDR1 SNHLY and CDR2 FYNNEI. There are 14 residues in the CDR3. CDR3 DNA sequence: TGTGCCAGCAGTGGAGCGCTTCAGGGGGCGAGAGCTTTCTTT. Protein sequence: CASSGALQGARAFF.

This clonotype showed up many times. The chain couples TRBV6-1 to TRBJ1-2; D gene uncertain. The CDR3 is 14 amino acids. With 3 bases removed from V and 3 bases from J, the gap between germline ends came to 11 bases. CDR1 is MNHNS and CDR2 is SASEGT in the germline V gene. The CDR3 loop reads CASSETGNDYGYTF. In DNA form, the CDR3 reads TGTGCCAGCAGTGAGACGGGAAATGACTATGGCTACACCTTC.

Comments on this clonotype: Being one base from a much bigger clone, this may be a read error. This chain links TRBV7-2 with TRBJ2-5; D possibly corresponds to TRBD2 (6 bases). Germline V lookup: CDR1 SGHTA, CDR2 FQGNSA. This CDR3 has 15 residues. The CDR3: CASSQDGVGWEAQYF. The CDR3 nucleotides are TGCGCCAGCAGCCAAGATGGAGTGGGATGGGAGGCCCAGTACTTC.

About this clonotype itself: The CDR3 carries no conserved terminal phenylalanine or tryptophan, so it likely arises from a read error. The chain's CDR3 is CASSRGWNTGELFV. DNA for the CDR3: TGTGCCAGCAGTCGTGGGTGGAACACCGGGGAGCTGTTTGTT. J is TRBJ2-2 and V is TRBV7-2; no clear D gene. The CDR3 is made up of 14 amino acids. V lost 6 bases, J lost 1 base, and 9 bases lay in between. Germline CDR1 is SGHTA and CDR2 is FQGNSA.

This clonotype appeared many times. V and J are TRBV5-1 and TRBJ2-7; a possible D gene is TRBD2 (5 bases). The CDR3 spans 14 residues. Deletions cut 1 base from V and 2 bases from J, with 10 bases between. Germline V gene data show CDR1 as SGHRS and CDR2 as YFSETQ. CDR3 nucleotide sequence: TGCGCCAGCAGCTTGCGGGGTTACCCCTACGAGCAGTACTTC. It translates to CASSLRGYPYEQYF. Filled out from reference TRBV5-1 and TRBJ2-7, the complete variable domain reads KAGVTQTPRYLIKTRGQQVTLSCSPISGHRSVSWYQQTPGQGLQFLFEYFSETQRNKGNFPGRFSGRQFSNSRSEMNVSTLELGDSALYLCASSLRGYPYEQYFGPGTRLTVT.

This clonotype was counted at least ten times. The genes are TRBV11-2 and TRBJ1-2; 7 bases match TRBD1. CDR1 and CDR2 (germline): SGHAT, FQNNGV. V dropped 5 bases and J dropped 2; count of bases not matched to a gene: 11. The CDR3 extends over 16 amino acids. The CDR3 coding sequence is TGTGCCAGCAGCCCATCACAGGGGATGGGGAACTATGGCTACACCTTC. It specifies CASSPSQGMGNYGYTF.

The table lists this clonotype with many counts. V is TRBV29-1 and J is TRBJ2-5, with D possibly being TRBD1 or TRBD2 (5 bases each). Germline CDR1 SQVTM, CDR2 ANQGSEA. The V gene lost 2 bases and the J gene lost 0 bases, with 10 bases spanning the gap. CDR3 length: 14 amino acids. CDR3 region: CSVEYWGNQETQYF. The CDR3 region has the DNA TGCAGCGTTGAATATTGGGGGAACCAAGAGACCCAGTACTTC. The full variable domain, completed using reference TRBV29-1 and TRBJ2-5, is SAVISQKPSRDICQRGTSLTIQCQVDSQVTMMFWYRQQPGQSLTLIATANQGSEATYESGFVIDKFPISRPNLTFSTLTVSNMSPEDSSIYLCSVEYWGNQETQYFGPGTRLLVL.

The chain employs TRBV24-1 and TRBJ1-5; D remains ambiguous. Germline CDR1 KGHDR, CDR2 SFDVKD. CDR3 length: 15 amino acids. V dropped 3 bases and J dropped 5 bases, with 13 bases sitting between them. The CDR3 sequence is CATSDRQAWDQPQHF. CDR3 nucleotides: TGTGCCACCAGTGATCGTCAGGCTTGGGATCAGCCCCAGCATTTT.

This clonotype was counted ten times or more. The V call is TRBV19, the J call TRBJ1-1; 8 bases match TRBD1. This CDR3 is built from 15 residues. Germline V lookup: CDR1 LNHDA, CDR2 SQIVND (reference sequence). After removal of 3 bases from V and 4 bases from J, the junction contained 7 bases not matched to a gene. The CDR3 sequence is CASSIHRGGGTEAFF. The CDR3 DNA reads TGTGCCAGTAGTATTCACAGGGGGGGCGGCACTGAAGCTTTCTTT.

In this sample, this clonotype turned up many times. Written as DNA, the CDR3 is TGTGCCAGCAGTTCGACCCCCGGGGTGGATACGCAGTATTTT. This encodes CASSSTPGVDTQYF. The chain uses TRBV2 and TRBJ2-3; possible D gene TRBD2, 5 bases. Germline CDR1 SNHLY, CDR2 FYNNEI. There are 14 residues in the CDR3. Deletions cut 5 bases from V and 6 bases from J, with 15 bases between.

The CDR3 here is CASSQEGGGEWTQYF. DNA for the CDR3: TGTGCCAGCAGCCAAGAGGGCGGCGGAGAATGGACCCAGTACTTC. The chain links TRBV3-1 to TRBJ2-5; D remains unclear. Germline loops: CDR1 LGHDT, CDR2 YNNKEL (reference sequence). The CDR3 runs 15 residues. V was clipped by 0 bases and J by 7 bases, with 15 bases between them.

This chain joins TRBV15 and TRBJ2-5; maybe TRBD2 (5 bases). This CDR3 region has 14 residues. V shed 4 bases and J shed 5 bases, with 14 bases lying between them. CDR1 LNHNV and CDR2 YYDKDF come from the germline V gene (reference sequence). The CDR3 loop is CATSKTRQSETQYF. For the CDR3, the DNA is TGTGCCACCAGCAAAACTAGGCAGAGTGAGACCCAGTACTTC.

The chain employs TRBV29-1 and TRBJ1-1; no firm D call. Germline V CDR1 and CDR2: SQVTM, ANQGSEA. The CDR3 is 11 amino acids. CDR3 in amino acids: CSLRPGPEAFF. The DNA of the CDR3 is TGCAGTCTCCGGCCCGGTCCCGAAGCTTTCTTT. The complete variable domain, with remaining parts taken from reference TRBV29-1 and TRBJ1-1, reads SAVISQKPSRDICQRGTSLTIQCQVDSQVTMMFWYRQQPGQSLTLIATANQGSEATYESGFVIDKFPISRPNLTFSTLTVSNMSPEDSSIYLCSLRPGPEAFFGQGTRLTVV.

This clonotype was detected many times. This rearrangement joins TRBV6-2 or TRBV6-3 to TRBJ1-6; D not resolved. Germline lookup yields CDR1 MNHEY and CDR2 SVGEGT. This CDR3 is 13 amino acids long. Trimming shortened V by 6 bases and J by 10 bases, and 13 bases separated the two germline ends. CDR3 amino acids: CASRDGRWSPLHF. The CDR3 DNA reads TGTGCCAGCAGAGACGGACGTTGGTCACCCCTCCACTTT.

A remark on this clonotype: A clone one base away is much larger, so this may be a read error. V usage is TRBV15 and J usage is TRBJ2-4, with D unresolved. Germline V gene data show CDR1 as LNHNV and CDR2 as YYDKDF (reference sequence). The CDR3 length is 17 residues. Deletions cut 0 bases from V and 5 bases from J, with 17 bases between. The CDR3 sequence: CATSRDRRIDAENIQYF. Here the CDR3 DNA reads TGTGCCACCAGCAGAGATCGAAGGATCGATGCCGAAAACATTCAGTACTTC.

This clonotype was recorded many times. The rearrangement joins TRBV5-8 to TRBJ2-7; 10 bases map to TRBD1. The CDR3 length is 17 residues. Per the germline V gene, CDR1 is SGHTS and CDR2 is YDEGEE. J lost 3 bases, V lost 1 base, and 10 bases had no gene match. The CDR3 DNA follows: TGTGCCAGCAGCTTGACGCAGGGGACAGGGGAGGGCTACGAGCAGTACTTC. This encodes CASSLTQGTGEGYEQYF. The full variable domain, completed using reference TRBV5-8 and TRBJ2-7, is EAGVTQSPTHLIKTRGQQATLRCSPISGHTSVYWYQQALGLGLQFLLWYDEGEERNRGNFPPRFSGRQFPNYSSELNVNALELEDSALYLCASSLTQGTGEGYEQYFGPGTRLTVT.

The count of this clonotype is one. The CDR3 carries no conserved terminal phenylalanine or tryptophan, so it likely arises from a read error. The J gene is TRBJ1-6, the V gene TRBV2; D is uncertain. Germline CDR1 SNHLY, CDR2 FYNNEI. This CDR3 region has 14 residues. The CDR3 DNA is TGCGCCAGCCGGAGGTCTAGGGCGGATTCACCCCTCCACCTT. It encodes CASRRSRADSPLHL.

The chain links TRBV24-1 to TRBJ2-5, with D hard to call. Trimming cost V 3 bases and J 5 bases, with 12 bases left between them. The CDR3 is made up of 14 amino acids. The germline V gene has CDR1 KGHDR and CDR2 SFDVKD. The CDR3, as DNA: TGTGCCACCAGTGATGGTCGAGTACGCGAGACCCAGTACTTC. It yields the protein CATSDGRVRETQYF.

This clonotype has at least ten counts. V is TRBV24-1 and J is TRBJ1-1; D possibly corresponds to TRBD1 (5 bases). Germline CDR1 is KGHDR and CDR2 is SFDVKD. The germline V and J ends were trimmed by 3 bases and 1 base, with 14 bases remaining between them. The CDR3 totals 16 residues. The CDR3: CATSDVVLGGNTEAFF. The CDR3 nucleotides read TGTGCCACCAGTGATGTTGTCCTTGGGGGGAACACTGAAGCTTTCTTT.

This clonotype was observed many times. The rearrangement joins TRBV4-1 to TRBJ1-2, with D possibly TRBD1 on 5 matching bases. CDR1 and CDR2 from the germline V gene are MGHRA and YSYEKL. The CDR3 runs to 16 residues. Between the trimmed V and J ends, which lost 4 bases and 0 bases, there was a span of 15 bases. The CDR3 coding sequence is TGCGCCAGCAGCCTAATGGTAGGGGTTCCTAACTATGGCTACACCTTC. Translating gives CASSLMVGVPNYGYTF.

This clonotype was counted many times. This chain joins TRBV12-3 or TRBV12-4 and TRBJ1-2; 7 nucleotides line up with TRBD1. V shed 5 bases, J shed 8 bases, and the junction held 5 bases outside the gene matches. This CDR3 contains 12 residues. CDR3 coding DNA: TGTGCCAGCAGTAAACAGGGGAGCGGCTACACCTTC. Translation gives CASSKQGSGYTF.

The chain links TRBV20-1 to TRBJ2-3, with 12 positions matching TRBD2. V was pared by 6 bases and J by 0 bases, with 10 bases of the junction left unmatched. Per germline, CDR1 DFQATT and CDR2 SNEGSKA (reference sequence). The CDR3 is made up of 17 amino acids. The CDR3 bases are TGCAGTGCCCCGACAGGGCTAGCGGGAGGGAGCACAGATACGCAGTATTTT. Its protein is CSAPTGLAGGSTDTQYF.